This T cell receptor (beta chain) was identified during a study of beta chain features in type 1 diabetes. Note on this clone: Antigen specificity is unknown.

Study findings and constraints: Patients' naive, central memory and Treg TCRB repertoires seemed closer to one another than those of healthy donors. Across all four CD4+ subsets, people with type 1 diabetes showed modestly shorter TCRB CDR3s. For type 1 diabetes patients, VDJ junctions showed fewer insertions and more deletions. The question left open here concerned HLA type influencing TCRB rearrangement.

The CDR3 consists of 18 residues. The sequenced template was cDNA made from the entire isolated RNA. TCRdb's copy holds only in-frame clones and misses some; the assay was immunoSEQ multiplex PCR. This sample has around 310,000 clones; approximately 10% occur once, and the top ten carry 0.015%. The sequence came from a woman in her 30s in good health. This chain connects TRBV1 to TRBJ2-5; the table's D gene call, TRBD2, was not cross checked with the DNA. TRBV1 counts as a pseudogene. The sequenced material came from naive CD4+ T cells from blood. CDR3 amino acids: CTSSQDTLPSGLWETQYF. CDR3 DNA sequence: TGCACCAGCAGCCAAGATACTTTGCCTAGCGGGCTTTGGGAGACCCAGTACTTC.